This T cell receptor beta chain was recorded in a study of T cell clonotyping in hematopoietic cell transplantation. Study-wide results and caveats: No sorting was done, leaving CD4 and CD8 contributions mixed.

Data came from immunoSEQ multiplex PCR; TCRdb stores just in-frame clones and leaves some out. The table lists approximately 44,000 clones, nearly 97% of them singletons. Germline trimming cut 3 bases from V and 4 bases from J; bases unmatched to any gene: 6. Germline CDR1 reads SGHRS; CDR2 reads YFSETQ. The CDR3 totals 14 residues. This clone has just a few counts. Its antigen is undetermined. The same CDR3 arises from other DNA sequences in this sample as well. This sequence originates from a man aged 30 to 45 in good health. Some clones in this sample may be carry-over from other donors' samples. The chain recombines TRBV5-1 with TRBJ1-2; 7 positions agree with TRBD1. The sequenced material came from peripheral blood mononuclear cells. CDR3 sequence (DNA): TGCGCCAGCAGCTCCGTGACAGGGAGCTATGGCTACACCTTC. Translation: CASSSVTGSYGYTF. The variable domain in full, completed from reference TRBV5-1 and TRBJ1-2, reads KAGVTQTPRYLIKTRGQQVTLSCSPISGHRSVSWYQQTPGQGLQFLFEYFSETQRNKGNFPGRFSGRQFSNSRSEMNVSTLELGDSALYLCASSSVTGSYGYTFGSGTRLTVV.